This TCR beta chain derives from a study of shared clonotypes between healthy human individuals. This clone has just one count. As processed by the authors: ImmunoSEQ output held junction-only sequences without quality scores, so filtering differed. TCRdb's table, derived via immunoSEQ multiplex PCR, lists solely in-frame clones and lacks some. Clonal size and the V and J genes are those of that table, whereas D and trimming came from the DNA. The sample contains about 470,000 clones, 79% of which appear only once. The CDR3 runs 14 residues. J was trimmed by 4 bases and V by 4 bases; bases with no gene match: 2. CDR1 and CDR2 (germline): KGHSH, LQKENI.

Material for sequencing was PBMCs. The clonotype originates from a woman aged 35 to 49 in good health. Some clones in this sample may be carry-over from other donors' samples. The rearrangement links TRBV18 to TRBJ1-1, with TRBD1 identical over 11 bases. CDR3 DNA: TGTGCCAGCTCACGGGGACAGGGGGGCACTGAAGCTTTCTTT. It specifies CASSRGQGGTEAFF. The whole variable domain, remainder taken from reference TRBV18 and TRBJ1-1, is NAGVMQNPRHLVRRRGQEARLRCSPMKGHSHVYWYRQLPEEGLKFMVYLQKENIIDESGMPKERFSAEFPKEGPSILRIQQVVRGDSAAYFCASSRGQGGTEAFFGQGTRLTVV.